Below are 32 T cell receptor beta chains sequenced from a single sample in a study of early T cells in non-severe SARS-CoV-2 infection. TCRdb re-derived calls from the 5' RACE reads in MiXCR, one entry per CDR3 protein. The sample contains tens of thousands of distinct CDR3 sequences, roughly 6.1% of which appear only once. The input for sequencing was whole blood, taken at baseline. These TCRs come from an adult who was a healthcare worker with PCR-confirmed SARS-CoV-2 infection or an uninfected control (not recorded which).

This clonotype was seen only a few times. This chain uses TRBV20-1 with TRBJ2-7; 12 positions agree with TRBD2. The germline V gene encodes CDR1 DFQATT and CDR2 SNEGSKA (reference sequence). J gave up 6 bases and V 3 bases, and 9 bases lay outside the gene matches. The CDR3 is made up of 15 amino acids. CDR3 in amino acids: CSARAPSGRAFEQYF. The CDR3 DNA reads TGCAGTGCTAGGGCTCCTAGCGGGAGGGCCTTCGAGCAGTACTTC.

The sample holds a few counts of this clonotype. This chain connects TRBV9 to TRBJ2-1; either TRBD1 or TRBD2 may fit D (5 bases each). V was trimmed by 0 bases and J by 7 bases, leaving 11 bases between them. CDR3 size: 14 residues. In germline, CDR1 is SGDLS, CDR2 YYNGEE. The CDR3 region is CASSVGGSVNEQFF. Here the CDR3 DNA reads TGTGCCAGCAGCGTAGGGGGGTCGGTGAATGAGCAGTTCTTC. Combining the CDR3 with reference TRBV9 and TRBJ2-1 gives the whole variable domain DSGVTQTPKHLITATGQRVTLRCSPRSGDLSVYWYQQSLDQGLQFLIQYYNGEERAKGNILERFSAQQFPDLHSELNLSSLELGDSALYFCASSVGGSVNEQFFGPGTRLTVL.

In its sample, this clonotype was seen many times. This chain joins TRBV11-2 and TRBJ2-1; D ambiguous. V was shortened by 5 bases and J by 3 bases, with 20 bases between the two germline ends. The germline V gene encodes CDR1 SGHAT and CDR2 FQNNGV. CDR3 size: 17 residues. CDR3 residues: CASSPGTGQVDYNEQFF. The CDR3 nucleotides read TGTGCCAGCAGCCCAGGAACGGGCCAGGTGGACTACAATGAGCAGTTCTTC.

The V gene is TRBV4-2, the J gene TRBJ2-7; D is unclear. V lost 0 bases, J lost 4 bases, and 4 bases lay in between. Per germline, CDR1 LGHNA and CDR2 YNFKEQ. This CDR3 has 12 residues. The CDR3 coding sequence is TGTGCCAGCAGCCAAGATCCATACGAGCAGTACTTC. Translation gives CASSQDPYEQYF.

J is TRBJ1-1 and V is TRBV6-5; D is ambiguous. The CDR3 is 13 amino acids. Germline V lookup: CDR1 MNHEY, CDR2 SVGAGI. Trimming took off 7 bases at V and 2 bases at J, with 11 bases between the two ends. Written as DNA, the CDR3 is TGTGCCAGCAATCATGGCGCTAACACTGAAGCTTTCTTT. Translating gives CASNHGANTEAFF.

This clonotype has at least ten counts. The rearrangement joins TRBV10-3 to TRBJ2-7; maybe TRBD1 (5 bases). Germline lookup yields CDR1 ENHRY and CDR2 SYGVKD. This CDR3 has 12 amino acids. Trimming took off 4 bases at V and 1 base at J, with 5 bases between the two ends. This CDR3 is CAISAGSYEQYF. The CDR3 DNA reads as TGTGCCATCAGTGCAGGGTCCTACGAGCAGTACTTC.

V and J are TRBV29-1 and TRBJ1-6, with 7 bases lining up with TRBD1. The CDR3 spans 13 residues. Germline V CDR1 and CDR2: SQVTM, ANQGSEA. Trimming took 7 bases from V and 7 from J; bases not matched to a gene: 7. CDR3 DNA sequence: TGCAGCGCCTTGACAGGGTACAATTCACCCCTCCACTTT. This sequence encodes CSALTGYNSPLHF.

This clonotype was recorded many times. The chain carries TRBV7-2 and TRBJ2-1; 7 nucleotides align to TRBD2. Losses at the gene ends were 6 bases for V and 0 bases for J; bases not matched to a gene: 5. The CDR3 has 15 amino acids. From germline, CDR1 is SGHTA and CDR2 FQGNSA. In DNA, the CDR3 is TGTGCCAGCAGGAGACTAGCCTTCTCCTACAATGAGCAGTTCTTC. It translates to CASRRLAFSYNEQFF.

This sequence joins TRBV19 and TRBJ2-6; a weak D match, TRBD2 (5 bases). Germline-derived CDR1 and CDR2 are LNHDA and SQIVND (reference sequence). This CDR3 comprises 15 residues. Trimming cost V 1 base and J 3 bases, with 7 bases left between them. The CDR3 sequence is CASSIGGSGANVLTF. CDR3 DNA: TGTGCCAGTAGTATAGGAGGGAGTGGGGCCAACGTCCTGACTTTC. Together with reference TRBV19 and TRBJ2-6, the CDR3 gives the full variable domain: DGGITQSPKYLFRKEGQNVTLSCEQNLNHDAMYWYRQDPGQGLRLIYYSQIVNDFQKGDIAEGYSVSREKKESFPLTVTSAQKNPTAFYLCASSIGGSGANVLTFGAGSRLTVL.

This clonotype was observed many times. The chain joins TRBV5-1 to TRBJ1-2, with TRBD1 matching over 12 bases. The V gene's germline CDR1 is SGHRS and CDR2 YFSETQ. V trimming: 0 bases; J trimming: 8 bases; junction bases outside the gene matches: 2. The CDR3 is 14 residues long. CDR3 amino acids: CASSLAGTGGGYTF. CDR3 nucleotide sequence: TGCGCCAGCAGCTTGGCCGGGACAGGGGGCGGCTACACCTTC.

The chain joins TRBV6-4 to TRBJ2-7; no clear D. Germline lookup yields CDR1 MRHNA and CDR2 SNTAGT. The CDR3 is 12 residues long. V dropped 11 bases and J dropped 7 bases, with 18 bases sitting between them. The DNA for the CDR3 is TGTGCCCCCGGGCACCCTCGTGGAGAGCAGTACTTC. Translating it yields CAPGHPRGEQYF.

This clonotype was detected ten times or more. This chain uses TRBV5-1 with TRBJ2-2; D unclear. CDR3 length equals 16 residues. Germline assignment: CDR1 SGHRS and CDR2 YFSETQ. V lost 4 bases, J lost 3 bases, and 16 bases lay in between. The chain's CDR3 is CASSTVARVDTGELFF. The CDR3 DNA is TGCGCCAGCAGCACCGTGGCAAGAGTGGACACCGGGGAGCTGTTTTTT. Full variable domain (outside the CDR3, taken from reference TRBV5-1 and TRBJ2-2): KAGVTQTPRYLIKTRGQQVTLSCSPISGHRSVSWYQQTPGQGLQFLFEYFSETQRNKGNFPGRFSGRQFSNSRSEMNVSTLELGDSALYLCASSTVARVDTGELFFGEGSRLTVL.

This clonotype was detected only a few times. The chain employs TRBV6-6 and TRBJ2-6, with D uncertain. Germline V lookup: CDR1 MNHNY, CDR2 SVGAGI (reference sequence). The CDR3 runs 17 residues. V dropped 2 bases and J dropped 0 bases, with 11 bases sitting between them. The chain's CDR3 is CASSYPDPRSGANVLTF. The CDR3 nucleotides are TGTGCCAGCAGTTACCCCGACCCCCGCTCTGGGGCCAACGTCCTGACTTTC.

This clonotype was found a few times. The chain is built from TRBV18 and TRBJ2-1, with D hard to call. The germline V gene has CDR1 KGHSH and CDR2 LQKENI. V shed 1 base and J shed 7 bases, with 17 bases lying between them. The CDR3 loop spans 16 amino acids. Here the CDR3 reads CASSPLLRNQPNEQFF. Written as DNA, the CDR3 is TGTGCCAGCTCACCACTTTTGAGGAATCAACCGAATGAGCAGTTCTTC.

This clonotype was found a few times. The V gene is TRBV7-9, the J gene TRBJ1-1; perhaps TRBD1 as D (5 bases). Germline V gives CDR1 SEHNR, CDR2 FQNEAQ (reference sequence). The CDR3 totals 14 residues. V was cut by 1 base and J by 7 bases, with 13 bases left in between. This CDR3 is CASSLGIGRGEAFF. The CDR3 DNA follows: TGTGCCAGCAGCTTAGGAATCGGGAGGGGTGAAGCTTTCTTT.

The chain carries TRBV28 and TRBJ2-1; possible D gene TRBD2, 6 bases. Trimming stripped 5 bases from V and 9 bases from J, with 17 bases between. The CDR3 spans 14 residues. Germline CDR1 reads MDHEN; CDR2 reads SYDVKM. The chain's CDR3 is CASSPPRDFPEQFF. The CDR3 nucleotides are TGTGCCAGCAGTCCACCGCGGGACTTTCCTGAGCAGTTCTTC.

This clonotype was observed a few times. The chain joins TRBV30 to TRBJ1-4; TRBD1 agrees at 8 bases. V shed 5 bases, J shed 5 bases, and the junction held 10 bases outside the gene matches. Germline V CDR1 and CDR2: GTSNPN, SVGIG (reference sequence). The CDR3 consists of 15 residues. CDR3 nucleotides: TGTGCCTGGCGCGAGATCGACAGGGGAAATGAAAAACTGTTTTTT. Protein sequence: CAWREIDRGNEKLFF.

This clonotype showed up many times. The chain joins TRBV11-1 to TRBJ2-5, with D possibly being TRBD2 (5 bases). The CDR3 runs 13 residues. Deletions cut 6 bases from V and 2 bases from J, with 10 bases between. Per germline, CDR1 SGHAT and CDR2 FQDESV (reference sequence). Written as DNA, the CDR3 is TGTGCCAGCAGATCCGGGGAACAAGAGACCCAGTACTTC. This encodes CASRSGEQETQYF.

The CDR3 bases are TGTGCCAGCAGTTACTCGAGGACAGACACCTACGAGCAGTACTTC. As protein: CASSYSRTDTYEQYF. The chain is built from TRBV6-2 or TRBV6-3 and TRBJ2-7; D is possibly TRBD1 (6 bases). This CDR3 is 15 amino acids long. CDR1 is MNHEY and CDR2 is SVGEGT in the germline V gene. V lost 0 bases to trimming and J lost 2 bases, with 11 bases between them.

The sample holds many counts of this clonotype. CDR3 residues: CASCPSVGDEQFF. The CDR3 bases are TGTGCCAGTTGCCCGTCGGTGGGGGATGAGCAGTTCTTC. The chain couples TRBV19 to TRBJ2-1; D possibly matches TRBD1 or TRBD2 (5 bases each). CDR3 length: 13 residues. Looked up from germline, CDR1 is LNHDA and CDR2 is SQIVND (reference sequence). With 8 bases removed from V and 8 bases from J, the gap between germline ends came to 16 bases. The full variable domain, in which reference TRBV19 and TRBJ2-1 provide the parts outside the CDR3, is DGGITQSPKYLFRKEGQNVTLSCEQNLNHDAMYWYRQDPGQGLRLIYYSQIVNDFQKGDIAEGYSVSREKKESFPLTVTSAQKNPTAFYLCASCPSVGDEQFFGPGTRLTVL.

This clonotype was counted at least ten times. This chain connects TRBV11-2 to TRBJ1-1; possible D gene TRBD1, 6 bases. Trimming pared 1 base from V and 5 bases from J, leaving 11 bases between. CDR1 is SGHAT, CDR2 FQNNGV, per germline. There are 14 residues in the CDR3. This CDR3 is CASSLAGGLTEAFF. The CDR3 nucleotides are TGTGCCAGCAGCTTAGCGGGGGGGCTGACTGAAGCTTTCTTT. Looking up the rest from reference TRBV11-2 and TRBJ1-1 gives the full variable domain: EAGVAQSPRYKIIEKRQSVAFWCNPISGHATLYWYQQILGQGPKLLIQFQNNGVVDDSQLPKDRFSAERLKGVDSTLKIQPAKLEDSAVYLCASSLAGGLTEAFFGQGTRLTVV.

This clonotype was detected many times. For the CDR3, the DNA is TGCAGTGCTAGAGTTGGAAGCGGGAACACTGAAGCTTTCTTT. It encodes CSARVGSGNTEAFF. The chain is built from TRBV20-1 and TRBJ1-1; D gene ambiguous. The CDR3 runs to 14 residues. The V end lost 1 base, the J end lost 1 base, and 10 bases lay between the germline ends. Per germline, CDR1 DFQATT and CDR2 SNEGSKA (reference sequence).

In its sample, this clonotype was seen many times. Here the CDR3 DNA reads TGTGCCAGCAGCGTAGGAAGGGGTATCGGAAACACCATATATTTT. It codes for CASSVGRGIGNTIYF. The chain carries TRBV9 and TRBJ1-3, with a possible D match to TRBD1 (5 bases). Per the germline V gene, CDR1 is SGDLS and CDR2 is YYNGEE. The CDR3 runs 15 residues. Trimming shortened V by 0 bases and J by 4 bases, and 11 bases separated the two germline ends.

This clonotype occurred a few times. The chain employs TRBV7-9 and TRBJ2-7, with 8 bases aligning to TRBD2. There are 14 residues in the CDR3. CDR1 and CDR2 from the germline V gene are SEHNR and FQNEAQ (reference sequence). V was pared by 3 bases and J by 3 bases, with 4 bases of the junction left unmatched. CDR3 protein: CASSLREAFYEQYF. The CDR3 DNA reads TGTGCCAGCAGCTTGCGGGAGGCCTTCTACGAGCAGTACTTC.

V gene TRBV7-9 combines with J gene TRBJ1-4, with TRBD1 matching 7 bases. The CDR3 runs 16 residues. Per the germline V gene, CDR1 is SEHNR and CDR2 is FQNEAQ (reference sequence). V lost 5 bases, J lost 0 bases, and 6 bases stayed unmatched. The CDR3 spells CASSTGTVATNEKLFF. The CDR3 DNA is TGTGCCAGCAGCACCGGGACAGTAGCAACTAATGAAAAACTGTTTTTT. Full variable domain (missing parts from reference TRBV7-9 and TRBJ1-4): DTGVSQNPRHKITKRGQNVTFRCDPISEHNRLYWYRQTLGQGPEFLTYFQNEAQLEKSRLLSDRFSAERPKGSFSTLEIQRTEQGDSAMYLCASSTGTVATNEKLFFGSGTQLSVL.

This clonotype has more than one count but fewer than ten. This sequence joins TRBV12-3 or TRBV12-4 and TRBJ1-2, with a possible D match to TRBD1 (5 bases). The CDR3 spans 13 residues. Trimming cost V 4 bases and J 8 bases, with 14 bases left between them. The chain's CDR3 is CASSYQGNRGYTF. CDR3 in DNA: TGTGCCAGCAGTTACCAGGGAAACCGCGGCTACACCTTC.

This clonotype was recorded at least ten times. The chain has TRBV20-1 and TRBJ1-5; possibly TRBD1 for D (5 bases). The CDR3 loop spans 10 amino acids. Germline CDR1 and CDR2: DFQATT and SNEGSKA (reference sequence). Trimming removed 6 bases at V and 8 bases at J, with 8 bases between. CDR3 loop: CSAGGEPQHF. In DNA form, the CDR3 reads TGCAGTGCGGGGGGTGAGCCCCAGCATTTT.

There are a few counts of this clonotype. The rearrangement links TRBV4-1 to TRBJ2-5, with D perhaps TRBD2 (6 bases). The CDR3 consists of 15 residues. Trimming stripped 0 bases from V and 4 bases from J, with 12 bases between. Germline V CDR1 and CDR2: MGHRA, YSYEKL. The chain's CDR3 is CASSQDGTSRETQYF. The CDR3 DNA follows: TGCGCCAGCAGCCAAGATGGAACTAGCCGAGAGACCCAGTACTTC.

This clonotype was recorded many times. The CDR3 loop is CAGSPTSSGANVLTF. For the CDR3, the DNA is TGTGCCGGGAGTCCTACTAGCTCTGGGGCCAACGTCCTGACTTTC. V is TRBV2 and J is TRBJ2-6, with D perhaps TRBD2 (5 bases). The V and J ends lost 11 bases and 0 bases respectively, with 14 bases between them. Per the germline V gene, CDR1 is SNHLY and CDR2 is FYNNEI. The CDR3 length is 15 residues.

This clonotype was seen repeatedly, ten times or more. The chain combines TRBV4-3 with TRBJ1-5; D gene unclear. The CDR3 sequence is 13 residues long. Germline CDR1 reads LGHNA; CDR2 reads YSLEER. Trimming cost V 4 bases and J 5 bases, with 9 bases left between them. CDR3 sequence (DNA): TGCGCCAGCAGCCTATCTCCCGATCAGCCCCAGCATTTT. As protein: CASSLSPDQPQHF.

The chain is built from TRBV12-3 or TRBV12-4 and TRBJ1-4; the D gene is possibly TRBD1 (5 bases). The CDR3 runs 14 residues. V dropped 5 bases and J dropped 3 bases, with 10 bases sitting between them. The CDR3 DNA is TGTGCCAGCAGTCGGGACTTGGCTAATGAAAAACTGTTTTTT. Its translation: CASSRDLANEKLFF.

This clonotype was seen a handful of times. The CDR3 DNA sequence: TGCGCCAGCAGCCTCCTAGATAGGGCGAACTATGGCTACACCTTC. Amino acid sequence: CASSLLDRANYGYTF. The J gene is TRBJ1-2, the V gene TRBV5-1; D is undetermined. With 4 bases removed from V and 2 bases from J, the gap between germline ends came to 15 bases. Per the germline V gene, CDR1 is SGHRS and CDR2 is YFSETQ. The length of the CDR3 is 15 residues. Supplemented by reference TRBV5-1 and TRBJ1-2, the full variable domain reads KAGVTQTPRYLIKTRGQQVTLSCSPISGHRSVSWYQQTPGQGLQFLFEYFSETQRNKGNFPGRFSGRQFSNSRSEMNVSTLELGDSALYLCASSLLDRANYGYTFGSGTRLTVV.